Below, 12 T cell receptor beta chains from the same sample are listed, as sequenced in a study of T cell repertoires in cytomegalovirus infection. From the reads, TCRdb called clonotypes with MiXCR, one entry per CDR3 protein. The table records around 280,000 distinct CDR3 sequences, roughly 13% of them present only once. Sequenced input: PBMCs. All receptors come from a human donor in good health (CMV status not recorded). Some clones in this sample may be carry-over from other donors' samples.

The chain employs TRBV5-4 and TRBJ2-5; D gene ambiguous. This CDR3 has 14 residues. The V end lost 0 bases, the J end lost 2 bases, and 8 bases lay between the germline ends. The germline CDR1 and CDR2 sequences are SGHNT and YYREEE (reference sequence). The CDR3 loop is CASSLDPGQETQYF. CDR3 nucleotides: TGTGCCAGCAGCTTGGACCCCGGGCAAGAGACCCAGTACTTC. Combining the CDR3 with reference TRBV5-4 and TRBJ2-5 gives the whole variable domain ETGVTQSPTHLIKTRGQQVTLRCSSQSGHNTVSWYQQALGQGPQFIFQYYREEENGRGNFPPRFSGLQFPNYSSELNVNALELDDSALYLCASSLDPGQETQYFGPGTRLLVL.

This clonotype was seen a handful of times. V gene TRBV6-5 combines with J gene TRBJ2-7, with D maybe TRBD1 (5 bases). The CDR3 covers 15 residues. Trimming shortened V by 4 bases and J by 2 bases, and 15 bases separated the two germline ends. CDR1 and CDR2 (germline): MNHEY, SVGAGI. DNA for the CDR3: TGTGCCAGCAGTTCAGGCTCAGGGTGGGCCTACGAGCAGTACTTC. Translated: CASSSGSGWAYEQYF.

This clonotype has only a few counts. The chain couples TRBV6-6 to TRBJ1-1; the D gene is possibly TRBD1 (5 bases). Trimming took 2 bases from V and 7 from J, leaving 11 bases between them. Per germline, CDR1 MNHNY and CDR2 SVGAGI (reference sequence). The CDR3 loop spans 13 amino acids. The CDR3 protein is CASSYRDGNEAFF. The CDR3, as DNA: TGTGCCAGCAGTTACCGGGACGGAAATGAAGCTTTCTTT.

V and J are TRBV3-1 and TRBJ2-5; D unclear. Germline V gene data show CDR1 as LGHDT and CDR2 as YNNKEL (reference sequence). The CDR3 runs 15 residues. Trimming removed 4 bases from V and 2 bases from J, with 14 bases in between. The CDR3 reads CASSPSWIQQETQYF. As DNA, the CDR3 is TGTGCCAGCAGCCCAAGTTGGATCCAACAAGAGACCCAGTACTTC.

This clonotype was counted many times. The rearrangement links TRBV27 to TRBJ2-1; 7 bases agree with TRBD2. J gave up 10 bases and V 5 bases, and 8 bases lay outside the gene matches. The CDR3 totals 13 residues. Germline-derived CDR1 and CDR2 are MNHEY and SMNVEV (reference sequence). CDR3 loop: CASSPLGGGEQFF. The CDR3 DNA reads TGTGCCAGCAGTCCCCTGGGGGGGGGGGAGCAGTTCTTC.

This clonotype has a count of ten or more. The V gene is TRBV7-2, the J gene TRBJ2-7; TRBD2 matches 9 bases. Germline CDR1 and CDR2: SGHTA and FQGNSA. The CDR3 runs 15 residues. J was trimmed by 6 bases and V by 1 base; bases with no gene match: 7. The CDR3 region is CASSLGVSGSSEQYF. The DNA of the CDR3 is TGTGCCAGCAGCTTAGGGGTTAGCGGGAGTTCCGAGCAGTACTTC. Full variable domain (rest looked up from reference TRBV7-2 and TRBJ2-7): GAGVSQSPSNKVTEKGKDVELRCDPISGHTALYWYRQSLGQGLEFLIYFQGNSAPDKSGLPSDRFSAERTGGSVSTLTIQRTQQEDSAVYLCASSLGVSGSSEQYFGPGTRLTVT.

This clonotype came up many times. The CDR3 is CASSSSGDANTGELFF. The CDR3 DNA is TGTGCCAGCAGCTCCTCCGGTGACGCGAACACCGGGGAGCTGTTTTTT. The gene calls are TRBV11-3 and TRBJ2-2; D unclear. CDR3 size: 16 residues. V was clipped by 4 bases and J by 0 bases, with 12 bases between them. Per the germline V gene, CDR1 is SGHNT and CDR2 is YENEEA. Full variable domain (missing parts from reference TRBV11-3 and TRBJ2-2): EAGVVQSPRYKIIEKKQPVAFWCNPISGHNTLYWYLQNLGQGPELLIRYENEEAVDDSQLPKDRFSAERLKGVDSTLKIQPAELGDSAVYLCASSSSGDANTGELFFGEGSRLTVL.

This clonotype was recorded many times. The chain joins TRBV12-3 or TRBV12-4 to TRBJ2-1; 7 nucleotides agree with TRBD2. This CDR3 contains 15 residues. Trimming at V came to 3 bases and at J to 7 bases, leaving 9 bases not matched to a gene. The CDR3 DNA is TGTGCCAGCAGTTTGTGGGCGGGAGAGAAGAATGAGCAGTTCTTC. Its protein product is CASSLWAGEKNEQFF.

This clonotype was recorded many times. The rearrangement uses TRBV7-8 and TRBJ1-2, with TRBD1 as a possible D gene (5 bases). The germline CDR1 and CDR2 sequences are SGHVS and FQNEAQ. The V end lost 5 bases, the J end lost 4 bases, and 17 bases lay between the germline ends. The CDR3 covers 15 residues. The CDR3 spells CASSPYGREGYGYTF. Written as DNA, the CDR3 is TGTGCCAGCAGCCCCTACGGCAGGGAGGGCTATGGCTACACCTTC.

In the case of this clonotype: A much larger clone differs by one base, so this may be a read error. The chain recombines TRBV27 with TRBJ2-1; maybe TRBD2 (6 bases). Germline assignment: CDR1 MNHEY and CDR2 SMNVEV (reference sequence). The CDR3 is made up of 15 amino acids. CDR3 sequence reads: CASSVITGLGNEQLF. The CDR3 DNA reads TGTGCCAGCAGCGTAATTACGGGACTGGGCAATGAGCAGTTATTC.

The rearrangement links TRBV11-1 to TRBJ2-1, with TRBD2 identical over 7 bases. Germline-derived CDR1 and CDR2 are SGHAT and FQDESV (reference sequence). Trimming took 3 bases from V and 3 from J; bases not matched to a gene: 5. CDR3 size: 15 residues. CDR3 bases: TGTGCCAGCAGCTTGTGGGAGGGCGGCTACAATGAGCAGTTCTTC. Its translation is CASSLWEGGYNEQFF.

The CDR3 DNA is TGCAGTGTTCCGGGCCCCCTAGCCAAAAACATTCAGTACTTC. As protein: CSVPGPLAKNIQYF. The chain is built from TRBV20-1 and TRBJ2-4; D call uncertain. Germline V gives CDR1 DFQATT, CDR2 SNEGSKA (reference sequence). The V and J ends lost 7 bases and 0 bases respectively, with 13 bases between them. The CDR3 consists of 14 residues.